This T cell receptor beta chain stems from a study of identical twins (dated by TCRdb to 2016 to 2017). About the study as a whole: The study deep-sequenced TCR alpha and beta repertoires from monozygotic twins, unrelated adults of various ages and cord blood to test whether fetal clonotypes persist. Replicate twin experiments were performed at different times using different library preparation protocols to rule out contamination. Overall results and qualifications from the work: Compared with coincidental sharing between unrelated individuals, out-of-frame TCR alpha sequences shared between twins had an excess of sequences with low generation probability. Invariant T cells such as MAIT and iNKT could partly confound zero-insertion analyses, though diverse VJ usage argued against this for most clonotypes. Excess twin sharing in beta out-of-frame sequences was weaker because fewer shared sequences lowered the signal-to-noise ratio. Abundant cord blood beta clonotypes had fewer insertions, young adult naive repertoires showed a similar but weaker trend, and memory repertoires showed no such trend. Because the same donors could not be followed over many years, the conclusions relied on cross-sectional statistical analysis. In monozygotic twins, recombination models systematically underestimated out-of-frame TCR alpha sharing, but the models matched the sharing seen between unrelated individuals.

Only healthy Caucasian donors were included. Three pairs of female monozygotic twins, all aged about 18 to 30 years, made up the twin cohort. Miltenyi CD45RO+ enrichment and human naive T-cell isolation kits were used to isolate memory (CD45RO+) and naive T cells from PBMC. Ten or more counts support this clonotype. There is no known antigen for this receptor. No much larger clonotype is one base removed from it; base qualities were not supplied. The library was made by 5' RACE. The sequencing machine was an Illumina HiSeq 2000. Template switching introduced a universal primer binding site; the final cDNA contained a unique molecular identifier, enabling accurate counting of TCR cDNA molecules. First-strand cDNA for TCR alpha and beta chains was synthesized from specific primers in the conserved constant-segment region. Each cDNA library was double barcoded, with a SMART-Mk sample barcode plus Illumina barcodes, to control for contamination. TruSeq adapter sequences and Illumina sample barcodes were added in two successive PCR steps. Sequencing of the TCR alpha and beta cDNA libraries was done on the Illumina HiSeq platform using custom primers. On the authors' methods: Raw reads were processed with MiGEC to extract unique molecular identifiers, and MiXCR was used to determine CDR3 positions. Recombination models were inferred per individual with the repgenHMM and IGoR tools using an EM algorithm. The analysis of shared clonotypes was done with the tcR package in R, with sharing normalized by the product of cloneset sizes. Out-of-frame nonproductive sequences were analyzed to study raw recombination free of thymic and clonal selection effects. Clones were called with MiXCR by TCRdb after fastp trimmed the public reads at Q25, and only in-frame beta chains were retained. Every distinct CDR3 protein forms one entry, paired with its most common genes and DNA. V and J calls and clone size were set by TCRdb, not the authors. In all, the sample holds about 240,000 distinct CDR3 sequences, and over 9.5% of those were seen once. In total, the top ten clones hold 4% to 5% of the sample.

These data also featured in a second study, about yellow fever vaccine responses in identical twins. The second study also describes: According to the authors, in identical twins the way T cells responded to vaccination appeared partly convergent and partly personalized. Focusing on identical twins, the study followed the T cell clones that responded to the vaccine, and did so with precision.

Source material: memory (CD45RO+) T cells sorted from blood. This specimen's cell subset or site label, interpreted: CD45RO+ enriched T cells. The clonotype comes from a young woman in good health.

The sequence in DNA is TGTGCCTGGAGTTTTCGAGTGACTGAAGCTTTCTTT. Translated, this is CAWSFRVTEAFF. This chain joins TRBV30 to TRBJ1-1; confidence is insufficient to name the D gene. The CDR3 measures 12 amino acids from cysteine to phenylalanine. The read is trimmed to its CDR3 DNA, 36 bases read in frame from base 1. The CDR1 and CDR2 encoded by the germline V gene (reference sequence) are GTSNPN and SVGIG. The germline ends are 9 bases apart after V is trimmed by 2 bases and J by 5 bases.